These T cell receptor beta chains were read from a single sample in a study of shared clonotypes between healthy human individuals. Sequenced by immunoSEQ multiplex PCR; TCRdb stores in-frame clones only, minus some. The sample records about 2 million clones, about 95% being singletons. Sequenced: naive CD8+ T cells sorted from blood. These receptor sequences come from a man in his late teens or twenties in good health. Each CDR3 is given with its conserved first and last residue. The order of the fields is J gene, D gene, CDR3 length, V gene, clone size, CDR3 protein, CDR3 DNA. D genes are given only for firm matches. Where a row states a size, it is once, few, many or the class of an expanded clone; other rows omit it.

j_call: TRBJ1-2; d_call: NA; cdr3_length: 14; v_call: TRBV6-5; clone_size: NA; cdr3_aa: CASRRTLTHYGYTF; cdr3_nt: TGTGCCAGCAGAAGGACATTAACTCACTATGGCTACACCTTC
j_call: TRBJ2-7; d_call: NA; cdr3_length: 15; v_call: TRBV18; clone_size: NA; cdr3_aa: CASSGKVADTYEQYF; cdr3_nt: TGTGCCAGCTCAGGAAAAGTGGCGGATACCTACGAGCAGTACTTC
j_call: TRBJ1-3; d_call: NA; cdr3_length: 15; v_call: TRBV13; clone_size: NA; cdr3_aa: CASSLDPLSGNTIYF; cdr3_nt: TGTGCCAGCAGCTTAGACCCCCTCTCTGGAAACACCATATATTTT
j_call: TRBJ2-7; d_call: TRBD1; cdr3_length: 16; v_call: TRBV13; clone_size: NA; cdr3_aa: CASSLDGTGGFYEQYF; cdr3_nt: TGTGCCAGCAGCTTAGATGGGACAGGGGGTTTCTACGAGCAGTACTTC
j_call: TRBJ2-1; d_call: TRBD2; cdr3_length: 15; v_call: TRBV19; clone_size: NA; cdr3_aa: CASSPDWGGINEQFF; cdr3_nt: TGTGCCAGTAGCCCCGACTGGGGGGGGATCAATGAGCAGTTCTTC
j_call: TRBJ1-4; d_call: TRBD1; cdr3_length: 13; v_call: TRBV29-1; clone_size: NA; cdr3_aa: CSAGDRGAEKLFF; cdr3_nt: TGCAGCGCCGGGGACAGGGGAGCTGAAAAACTGTTTTTT
j_call: TRBJ1-2; d_call: NA; cdr3_length: 12; v_call: TRBV29-1; clone_size: NA; cdr3_aa: CSAVTNPYGYTF; cdr3_nt: TGCAGCGCGGTGACAAACCCCTATGGCTACACCTTC
j_call: TRBJ2-7; d_call: TRBD1; cdr3_length: 14; v_call: TRBV7-8; clone_size: NA; cdr3_aa: CASSPRDRDYEQYF; cdr3_nt: TGTGCCAGCAGCCCCAGGGACAGAGACTACGAGCAGTACTTC
j_call: TRBJ2-7; d_call: TRBD1; cdr3_length: 14; v_call: TRBV2; clone_size: NA; cdr3_aa: CASSDRQGTYEQYF; cdr3_nt: TGTGCCAGCAGTGATCGACAGGGGACCTACGAGCAGTACTTC
j_call: TRBJ1-1; d_call: NA; cdr3_length: 14; v_call: TRBV10-3; clone_size: NA; cdr3_aa: CAISITEMNTEAFF; cdr3_nt: TGTGCCATCAGTATAACAGAAATGAACACTGAAGCTTTCTTT
j_call: TRBJ2-1; d_call: TRBD2; cdr3_length: 15; v_call: TRBV9; clone_size: NA; cdr3_aa: CASSRGLAGVNEQFF; cdr3_nt: TGTGCCAGCAGTAGAGGACTAGCGGGGGTGAATGAGCAGTTCTTC
j_call: TRBJ2-7; d_call: TRBD2; cdr3_length: 11; v_call: TRBV28; clone_size: NA; cdr3_aa: CASSPGGEQYF; cdr3_nt: TGTGCCAGCAGCCCGGGGGGCGAGCAGTACTTC
j_call: TRBJ2-4; d_call: NA; cdr3_length: 15; v_call: TRBV7-6; clone_size: NA; cdr3_aa: CASSSPLDQQNIQYF; cdr3_nt: TGTGCCAGCAGCTCACCCTTGGACCAACAAAACATTCAGTACTTC
j_call: TRBJ2-7; d_call: TRBD2; cdr3_length: 15; v_call: TRBV7-3; clone_size: NA; cdr3_aa: CASSPDPAGPYEQYF; cdr3_nt: TGTGCCAGCAGCCCCGACCCAGCGGGGCCCTACGAGCAGTACTTC
j_call: TRBJ2-1; d_call: NA; cdr3_length: 12; v_call: TRBV9; clone_size: NA; cdr3_aa: CASSASLGEQFF; cdr3_nt: TGTGCCAGCAGCGCTTCCCTGGGGGAGCAGTTCTTC
j_call: TRBJ2-3; d_call: TRBD2; cdr3_length: 15; v_call: TRBV10-2; clone_size: once; cdr3_aa: CASSDFLAGTDTQYF; cdr3_nt: TGCGCCAGCAGTGACTTCCTAGCGGGAACAGATACGCAGTATTTT
j_call: TRBJ2-7; d_call: NA; cdr3_length: 13; v_call: TRBV19; clone_size: NA; cdr3_aa: CASSIAVYYEQYF; cdr3_nt: TGTGCCAGTAGTATAGCGGTTTACTACGAGCAGTACTTC
j_call: TRBJ1-1; d_call: NA; cdr3_length: 15; v_call: TRBV11-2; clone_size: few; cdr3_aa: CASSPEGSGNTEAFF; cdr3_nt: TGTGCCAGCAGCCCAGAAGGGAGCGGAAACACTGAAGCTTTCTTT
j_call: TRBJ1-2; d_call: TRBD1; cdr3_length: 16; v_call: TRBV9; clone_size: once; cdr3_aa: CASSNSPGQGDYGYTF; cdr3_nt: TGTGCCAGCAGCAACTCCCCCGGACAGGGGGACTATGGCTACACCTTC
j_call: TRBJ2-7; d_call: NA; cdr3_length: 14; v_call: TRBV19; clone_size: NA; cdr3_aa: CASSTNRVSYEQYF; cdr3_nt: TGTGCCAGTAGTACCAACCGGGTGTCCTACGAGCAGTACTTC
j_call: TRBJ2-2; d_call: NA; cdr3_length: 16; v_call: TRBV2; clone_size: NA; cdr3_aa: CASRGELSDYTGELFF; cdr3_nt: TGTGCCAGCAGGGGGGAGCTTTCTGATTACACCGGGGAGCTGTTTTTT
j_call: TRBJ2-3; d_call: TRBD2; cdr3_length: 17; v_call: TRBV19; clone_size: NA; cdr3_aa: CASSIGLAGVLTDTQYF; cdr3_nt: TGTGCCAGTAGTATAGGACTAGCGGGAGTTCTAACAGATACGCAGTATTTT
j_call: TRBJ2-1; d_call: TRBD1; cdr3_length: 16; v_call: TRBV7-9; clone_size: NA; cdr3_aa: CASSSLDRDLSSEQFF; cdr3_nt: TGTGCCAGCAGCTCCCTGGACAGGGATTTGAGCAGTGAGCAGTTCTTC
j_call: TRBJ1-1; d_call: NA; cdr3_length: 14; v_call: TRBV18; clone_size: NA; cdr3_aa: CASSPGGQSTEAFF; cdr3_nt: TGTGCCAGCTCACCAGGTGGACAGTCGACTGAAGCTTTCTTT
j_call: TRBJ2-1; d_call: NA; cdr3_length: 14; v_call: TRBV5-8; clone_size: NA; cdr3_aa: CASSLEGSYNEQFF; cdr3_nt: TGTGCCAGCAGCTTGGAAGGTTCCTACAATGAGCAGTTCTTC
j_call: TRBJ1-2; d_call: TRBD1; cdr3_length: 15; v_call: TRBV7-2; clone_size: NA; cdr3_aa: CASSGYRTGGAGYTF; cdr3_nt: TGTGCCAGCAGCGGATACCGGACAGGGGGCGCGGGCTACACCTTC
j_call: TRBJ2-7; d_call: NA; cdr3_length: 13; v_call: TRBV6-5; clone_size: once; cdr3_aa: CASTGGTAYEQYF; cdr3_nt: TGTGCCAGCACCGGGGGGACAGCCTACGAGCAGTACTTC
j_call: TRBJ2-5; d_call: NA; cdr3_length: 14; v_call: TRBV28; clone_size: NA; cdr3_aa: CASSLSLPQETQYF; cdr3_nt: TGTGCCAGCAGTTTGTCTCTTCCCCAAGAGACCCAGTACTTC
j_call: TRBJ2-7; d_call: NA; cdr3_length: 14; v_call: TRBV4-1; clone_size: NA; cdr3_aa: CASSQVMAMYEQYF; cdr3_nt: TGCGCCAGCAGCCAAGTCATGGCCATGTACGAGCAGTACTTC
j_call: TRBJ1-6; d_call: NA; cdr3_length: 13; v_call: TRBV6-5; clone_size: NA; cdr3_aa: CASSYGGYSPLHF; cdr3_nt: TGTGCCAGCAGTTACGGCGGTTATTCACCCCTCCACTTT
j_call: TRBJ1-1; d_call: NA; cdr3_length: 15; v_call: TRBV19; clone_size: NA; cdr3_aa: CASSIGAQGTPKAFF; cdr3_nt: TGTGCCAGTAGTATAGGGGCTCAGGGAACCCCGAAAGCTTTCTTT
j_call: TRBJ2-2; d_call: TRBD1; cdr3_length: 15; v_call: TRBV30; clone_size: NA; cdr3_aa: CAWGIGDRGAGELFF; cdr3_nt: TGTGCCTGGGGGATCGGTGACAGGGGAGCCGGGGAGCTGTTTTTT
j_call: TRBJ2-1; d_call: NA; cdr3_length: 13; v_call: TRBV4-3; clone_size: once; cdr3_aa: CASSQELSNEQFF; cdr3_nt: TGCGCCAGCAGCCAAGAGTTAAGCAATGAGCAGTTCTTC
j_call: TRBJ2-7; d_call: TRBD2; cdr3_length: 11; v_call: TRBV20-1; clone_size: NA; cdr3_aa: CSARESYEQYF; cdr3_nt: TGCAGTGCGCGGGAGAGCTACGAGCAGTACTTC
j_call: TRBJ2-1; d_call: NA; cdr3_length: 16; v_call: TRBV27; clone_size: NA; cdr3_aa: CASSLSWTAPYNEQFF; cdr3_nt: TGTGCCAGCAGTTTATCTTGGACAGCTCCCTACAATGAGCAGTTCTTC
j_call: TRBJ2-1; d_call: NA; cdr3_length: 15; v_call: TRBV5-1; clone_size: NA; cdr3_aa: CASSLLGGTYNEQFF; cdr3_nt: TGCGCCAGCAGCTTGTTAGGGGGAACCTACAATGAGCAGTTCTTC
j_call: TRBJ1-2; d_call: NA; cdr3_length: 15; v_call: TRBV10-3; clone_size: NA; cdr3_aa: CAISESRDDLYGYTF; cdr3_nt: TGTGCCATCAGTGAGTCAAGAGACGATCTTTATGGCTACACCTTC
j_call: TRBJ2-7; d_call: NA; cdr3_length: 15; v_call: TRBV5-1; clone_size: NA; cdr3_aa: CASSLVQVNTYEQYF; cdr3_nt: TGCGCCAGCAGCTTGGTCCAGGTTAATACCTACGAGCAGTACTTC
j_call: TRBJ2-1; d_call: TRBD2; cdr3_length: 16; v_call: TRBV7-9; clone_size: NA; cdr3_aa: CASSLVGLADNNEQFF; cdr3_nt: TGTGCCAGCAGCTTAGTCGGCCTAGCGGACAACAATGAGCAGTTCTTC
j_call: TRBJ1-1; d_call: NA; cdr3_length: 11; v_call: TRBV13; clone_size: NA; cdr3_aa: CASSLGSEAFF; cdr3_nt: TGTGCCAGCAGCTTAGGTTCTGAAGCTTTCTTT
j_call: TRBJ2-3; d_call: NA; cdr3_length: 13; v_call: TRBV5-8; clone_size: NA; cdr3_aa: CASSFDGSDTQYF; cdr3_nt: TGTGCCAGCAGCTTCGATGGATCAGATACGCAGTATTTT
j_call: TRBJ1-4; d_call: NA; cdr3_length: 17; v_call: TRBV7-9; clone_size: NA; cdr3_aa: CASSPPDGYGANEKLFF; cdr3_nt: TGTGCCAGCAGCCCCCCGGACGGGTACGGTGCTAATGAAAAACTGTTTTTT
j_call: TRBJ2-3; d_call: NA; cdr3_length: 15; v_call: TRBV6-1; clone_size: NA; cdr3_aa: CASSDSLHGTDTQYF; cdr3_nt: TGTGCCAGCAGTGACTCCCTGCATGGCACAGATACGCAGTATTTT
j_call: TRBJ1-1; d_call: TRBD1; cdr3_length: 15; v_call: TRBV10-3; clone_size: NA; cdr3_aa: CAISGGTEMNTEAFF; cdr3_nt: TGTGCCATCAGTGGGGGGACAGAAATGAACACTGAAGCTTTCTTT
j_call: TRBJ2-7; d_call: NA; cdr3_length: 12; v_call: TRBV29-1; clone_size: once; cdr3_aa: CSALQGEWEQYF; cdr3_nt: TGCAGCGCCCTACAGGGTGAGTGGGAGCAGTACTTC
j_call: TRBJ1-1; d_call: TRBD1; cdr3_length: 16; v_call: TRBV5-6; clone_size: NA; cdr3_aa: CASSTDREVANTEAFF; cdr3_nt: TGTGCCAGCAGCACGGACAGGGAGGTAGCGAACACTGAAGCTTTCTTT
j_call: TRBJ1-3; d_call: NA; cdr3_length: 16; v_call: TRBV6-6; clone_size: NA; cdr3_aa: CASTLTGTLSGNTIYF; cdr3_nt: TGTGCCAGCACCCTTACGGGGACCCTCTCTGGAAACACCATATATTTT
j_call: TRBJ2-7; d_call: TRBD2; cdr3_length: 16; v_call: TRBV11-2; clone_size: NA; cdr3_aa: CASSPWTSGASYEQYF; cdr3_nt: TGTGCCAGCAGCCCCTGGACTAGCGGGGCTTCCTACGAGCAGTACTTC
j_call: TRBJ2-3; d_call: NA; cdr3_length: 16; v_call: TRBV7-6; clone_size: NA; cdr3_aa: CASSLGSTLFTDTQYF; cdr3_nt: TGTGCCAGCAGCTTAGGGAGCACGCTCTTCACAGATACGCAGTATTTT
j_call: TRBJ1-1; d_call: NA; cdr3_length: 13; v_call: TRBV4-3; clone_size: NA; cdr3_aa: CASSQDFRHEAFF; cdr3_nt: TGCGCCAGCAGCCAAGATTTCAGGCATGAAGCTTTCTTT
j_call: TRBJ1-1; d_call: NA; cdr3_length: 12; v_call: TRBV9; clone_size: NA; cdr3_aa: CASSGKNTEAFF; cdr3_nt: TGTGCCAGCAGCGGAAAAAACACTGAAGCTTTCTTT
j_call: TRBJ2-1; d_call: NA; cdr3_length: 13; v_call: TRBV30; clone_size: NA; cdr3_aa: CAWSQDPGGQQFF; cdr3_nt: TGTGCCTGGAGCCAGGACCCTGGAGGCCAGCAGTTCTTC